This T cell receptor (beta chain) was recovered during a study of control samples from healthy donors and cancer patients. The table came from immunoSEQ multiplex PCR; TCRdb's copy has only in-frame clones and leaves some out. The top ten hold approximately 2% of the sample, which has 150,000 to 200,000 clones, more than 90% seen once. CDR1 SNHLY and CDR2 FYNNEI come from the germline V gene. This CDR3 is 17 amino acids long. The V segment lost 7 bases and the J segment 6 bases; nucleotides outside the gene matches: 15. This clone has only a few counts. The sequencing sample was made of blood. The clonotype was recovered from a woman between 40 and 55 years old in good health. The chain has TRBV2 and TRBJ1-1; TRBD1 matches at 12 bases. CDR3 in DNA: TGTGCCAGCACCCCTCAATGGGGACAGGGGGCTATTCCTGAAGCTTTCTTT. The encoded protein is CASTPQWGQGAIPEAFF. Complete variable domain (other parts from reference TRBV2 and TRBJ1-1): EPEVTQTPSHQVTQMGQEVILRCVPISNHLYFYWYRQILGQKVEFLVSFYNNEISEKSEIFDDQFSVERPDGSNFTLKIRSTKLEDSAMYFCASTPQWGQGAIPEAFFGQGTRLTVV.